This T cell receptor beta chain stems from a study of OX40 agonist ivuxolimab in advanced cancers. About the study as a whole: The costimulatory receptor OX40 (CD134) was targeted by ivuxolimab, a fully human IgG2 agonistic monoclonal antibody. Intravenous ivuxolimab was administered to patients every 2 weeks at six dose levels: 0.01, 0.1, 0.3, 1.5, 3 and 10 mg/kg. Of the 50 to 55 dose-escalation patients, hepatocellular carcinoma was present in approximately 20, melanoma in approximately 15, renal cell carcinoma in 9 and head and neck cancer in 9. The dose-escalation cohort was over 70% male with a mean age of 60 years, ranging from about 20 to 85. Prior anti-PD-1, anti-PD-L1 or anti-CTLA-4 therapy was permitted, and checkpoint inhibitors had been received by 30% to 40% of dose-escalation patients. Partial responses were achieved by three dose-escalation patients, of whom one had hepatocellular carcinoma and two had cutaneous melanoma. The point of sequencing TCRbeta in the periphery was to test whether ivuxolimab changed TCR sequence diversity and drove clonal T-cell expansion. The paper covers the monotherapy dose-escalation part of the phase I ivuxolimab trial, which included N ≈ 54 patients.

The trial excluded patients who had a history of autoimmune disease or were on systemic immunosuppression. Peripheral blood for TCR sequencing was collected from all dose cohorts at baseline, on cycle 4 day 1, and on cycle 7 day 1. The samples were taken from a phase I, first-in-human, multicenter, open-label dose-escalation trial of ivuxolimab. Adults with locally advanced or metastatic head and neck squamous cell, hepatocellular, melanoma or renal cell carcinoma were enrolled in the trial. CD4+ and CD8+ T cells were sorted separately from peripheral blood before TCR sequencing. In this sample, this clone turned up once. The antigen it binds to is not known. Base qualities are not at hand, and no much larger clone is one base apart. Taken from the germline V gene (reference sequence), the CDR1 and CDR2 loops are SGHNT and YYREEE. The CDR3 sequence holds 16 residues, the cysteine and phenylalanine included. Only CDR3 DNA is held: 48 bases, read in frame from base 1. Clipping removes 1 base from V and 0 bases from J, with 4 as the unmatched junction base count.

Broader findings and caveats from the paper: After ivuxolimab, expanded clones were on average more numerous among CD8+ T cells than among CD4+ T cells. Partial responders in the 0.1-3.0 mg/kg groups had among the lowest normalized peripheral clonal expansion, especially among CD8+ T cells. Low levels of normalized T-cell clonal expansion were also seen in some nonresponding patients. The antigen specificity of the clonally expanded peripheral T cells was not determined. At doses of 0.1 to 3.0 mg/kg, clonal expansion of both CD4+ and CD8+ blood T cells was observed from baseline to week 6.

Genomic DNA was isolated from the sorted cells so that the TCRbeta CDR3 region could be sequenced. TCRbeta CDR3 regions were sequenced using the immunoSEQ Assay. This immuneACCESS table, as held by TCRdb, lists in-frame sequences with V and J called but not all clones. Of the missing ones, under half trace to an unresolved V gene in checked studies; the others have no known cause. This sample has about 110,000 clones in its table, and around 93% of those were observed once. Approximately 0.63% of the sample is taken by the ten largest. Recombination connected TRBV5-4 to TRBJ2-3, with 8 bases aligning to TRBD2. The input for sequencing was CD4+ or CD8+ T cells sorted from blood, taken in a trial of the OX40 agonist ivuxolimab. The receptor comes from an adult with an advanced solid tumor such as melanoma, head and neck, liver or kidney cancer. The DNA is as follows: TGTGCCAGCAGCTTGCTTACGGGAGGGAGCACAGATACGCAGTATTTT. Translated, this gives CASSLLTGGSTDTQYF. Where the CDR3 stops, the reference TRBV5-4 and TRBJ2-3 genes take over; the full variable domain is ETGVTQSPTHLIKTRGQQVTLRCSSQSGHNTVSWYQQALGQGPQFIFQYYREEENGRGNFPPRFSGLQFPNYSSELNVNALELDDSALYLCASSLLTGGSTDTQYFGPGTRLTVL.